These 27 T cell receptor beta chains originate from one sample sequenced in a study of beta chain features in type 1 diabetes. Expressed TCRB transcripts were sequenced after all isolated RNA was converted to cDNA. Some clones are missing from TCRdb's copy, which holds only in-frame ones; the method was immunoSEQ multiplex PCR. The sample records roughly 40,000 clones, approximately 60% being singletons. The sample consisted of Tregs from blood. Receptors originate from a woman in her 30s in good health.

This clone came up once. The chain recombines TRBV15 with TRBJ1-1, with D uncertain. The CDR3 is 16 residues long. V gave up 1 base and J gave up 5 bases, with 17 bases separating them. Germline V CDR1 and CDR2: LNHNV, YYDKDF (reference sequence). This CDR3 reads CATSRGSTALRTEAFF. DNA for the CDR3: TGTGCCACCAGCAGAGGAAGTACAGCCTTAAGGACTGAAGCTTTCTTT.

This chain connects TRBV7-9 to TRBJ2-7, with 7 nucleotides matching TRBD2. Germline CDR1 is SEHNR and CDR2 is FQNEAQ (reference sequence). This CDR3 comprises 15 residues. V dropped 4 bases and J dropped 1; count of bases not matched to a gene: 7. For the CDR3, the DNA is TGTGCCAGCAGCTCGGGCCGGGAGGCTTCCTACGAGCAGTACTTC. Translated: CASSSGREASYEQYF.

This clone was counted a few times. V usage is TRBV28 and J usage is TRBJ2-6, with D possibly TRBD1 on 5 matching bases. There are 16 residues in the CDR3. The V and J ends lost 4 bases and 1 base respectively, with 11 bases between them. CDR1 MDHEN and CDR2 SYDVKM come from the germline V gene. The CDR3 nucleotides are TGTGCCAGCAGTTGGGGCGGAACTTCTGGGGCCAACGTCCTGACTTTC. Its translation is CASSWGGTSGANVLTF.

The chain recombines TRBV5-1 with TRBJ2-1; 13 nucleotides align to TRBD2. V was pared by 2 bases and J by 0 bases, with 2 bases of the junction left unmatched. The germline V gene has CDR1 SGHRS and CDR2 YFSETQ. The CDR3 is 17 amino acids. CDR3 residues: CASSFRTSGSSYNEQFF. The CDR3 DNA sequence: TGCGCCAGCAGCTTCCGGACTAGCGGGAGCTCCTACAATGAGCAGTTCTTC.

This sequence joins TRBV9 and TRBJ1-2; TRBD1 matches at 9 bases. The CDR3 contains 16 residues. Germline V CDR1 and CDR2: SGDLS, YYNGEE. Trimming at V came to 1 base and at J to 3 bases, leaving 7 bases not matched to a gene. Here the CDR3 reads CASSVHRGQLDYGYTF. CDR3 DNA: TGTGCCAGCAGCGTACACAGGGGGCAATTGGACTATGGCTACACCTTC.

V gene TRBV4-2 combines with J gene TRBJ1-1; 7 nucleotides match TRBD1. J gave up 5 bases and V 1 base, and 7 bases lay outside the gene matches. CDR3 length: 15 amino acids. Germline V gene data show CDR1 as LGHNA and CDR2 as YNFKEQ. CDR3 DNA sequence: TGTGCCAGCAGCCAAGTAGGTACAGGGGTTACTGAAGCTTTCTTT. Protein sequence: CASSQVGTGVTEAFF.

The CDR3 protein is CASRRLDGGGTDTQYF. CDR3 nucleotide sequence: TGTGCCAGCAGGAGACTCGACGGAGGAGGCACAGATACGCAGTATTTT. The rearrangement joins TRBV2 to TRBJ2-3, with a tentative D call TRBD2 (5 bases). The CDR3 length is 16 residues. The germline V gene has CDR1 SNHLY and CDR2 FYNNEI. V lost 6 bases to trimming and J lost 1 base, with 17 bases between them.

This clone has more than one count but fewer than ten. One junction end does not reproduce the germline sequence, and a read error may be involved. The rearrangement links TRBV19 to TRBJ2-7; TRBD1 is a possible D gene (6 bases). Germline V gene lookup returns CDR1 LNHDA and CDR2 SQIVND (reference sequence). The CDR3 is 13 residues long. CDR3 in amino acids: CASSITQGPPPVF. The CDR3 DNA is TGTGCCAGTAGTATTACCCAGGGGCCTCCTCCGGTCTTC.

The genes are TRBV7-6 and TRBJ2-2; D might be TRBD1 (6 bases). The CDR3 contains 18 residues. Per germline, CDR1 SGHVS and CDR2 FNYEAQ. V was trimmed by 2 bases and J by 2 bases, leaving 18 bases between them. As DNA, the CDR3 is TGTGCCAGCAGCTTAAATACAGGGATGGGGGCTAACACCGGGGAGCTGTTTTTT. As protein: CASSLNTGMGANTGELFF.

The rearrangement uses TRBV5-1 and TRBJ2-7; D not resolved. Looked up from germline, CDR1 is SGHRS and CDR2 is YFSETQ. The CDR3 covers 13 residues. V was trimmed by 0 bases and J by 6 bases, leaving 10 bases between them. CDR3 sequence: CASSLAQASEQYF. DNA of the CDR3: TGCGCCAGCAGCTTGGCGCAGGCCTCCGAGCAGTACTTC. The entire variable domain, with the rest obtained from reference TRBV5-1 and TRBJ2-7, is as follows: KAGVTQTPRYLIKTRGQQVTLSCSPISGHRSVSWYQQTPGQGLQFLFEYFSETQRNKGNFPGRFSGRQFSNSRSEMNVSTLELGDSALYLCASSLAQASEQYFGPGTRLTVT.

The V and J genes are TRBV7-9 and TRBJ2-1; TRBD2 matches at 10 bases. The germline V gene encodes CDR1 SEHNR and CDR2 FQNEAQ (reference sequence). This CDR3 has 17 residues. J was trimmed by 7 bases and V by 1 base; bases with no gene match: 10. The CDR3 region has the DNA TGTGCCAGCAGCTTAGTCTTCGTGACTAGCGGGCCAAATGAGCAGTTCTTC. Residues: CASSLVFVTSGPNEQFF.

The rearrangement uses TRBV18 and TRBJ2-5, with 12 bases identical to TRBD1. The CDR3 is 15 residues long. The germline gives CDR1 KGHSH, CDR2 LQKENI. The V and J ends lost 5 bases and 3 bases, in that order; junction bases with no gene match: 4. In DNA, the CDR3 is TGTGCCAGCTCATCGGGACAGGGGGCGGAAGAGACCCAGTACTTC. Translating gives CASSSGQGAEETQYF.

The chain recombines TRBV7-9 with TRBJ2-7; D might be TRBD2 (5 bases). Between the trimmed V and J ends, which lost 1 base and 4 bases, there was a span of 11 bases. Germline-derived CDR1 and CDR2 are SEHNR and FQNEAQ (reference sequence). The CDR3 has 14 amino acids. CDR3 amino acids: CASSLGASTYEQYF. CDR3 DNA: TGTGCCAGCAGCTTAGGGGCTAGCACGTACGAGCAGTACTTC.

The chain employs TRBV7-3 and TRBJ1-1; D not resolved. The CDR3 runs 15 residues. The germline V gene encodes CDR1 SGHTA and CDR2 FQGTGA. The V end was cut by 0 bases, the J end by 4 bases, with 12 bases between. In DNA, the CDR3 is TGTGCCAGCAGCTTAACGCACGTCCGGGGCACTGAAGCTTTCTTT. This sequence encodes CASSLTHVRGTEAFF.

The CDR3 here is CASSRRLVAGGPREQFF. The CDR3 DNA reads TGTGCCAGCAGCCGCCGCCTAGTAGCGGGAGGGCCTAGGGAGCAGTTCTTC. The chain combines TRBV11-2 with TRBJ2-1, with 11 nucleotides matching TRBD2. Germline CDR1 and CDR2: SGHAT and FQNNGV. Trimming took 5 bases from V and 10 from J; bases not matched to a gene: 16. This CDR3 is 17 amino acids long.

The chain couples TRBV29-1 to TRBJ1-2; 7 positions agree with TRBD1. CDR1 and CDR2 (germline): SQVTM, ANQGSEA. The CDR3 is 13 amino acids. The V gene end was trimmed by 7 bases and the J gene end by 3 bases; junction bases not matched to a gene: 8. Here the CDR3 reads CSAGTAGDYGYTF. The CDR3 DNA reads as TGCAGCGCCGGGACAGCGGGGGACTATGGCTACACCTTC.

The chain joins TRBV28 to TRBJ2-2; TRBD1 aligns across 7 bases. The CDR3 covers 15 residues. The trim removed 2 bases at V and 6 bases at J, leaving 6 bases unmatched. Germline values: CDR1 MDHEN, CDR2 SYDVKM. The CDR3 bases are TGTGCCAGCAGTTTAGGCAGGGGGTCCCCCGGGGAGCTGTTTTTT. Protein product: CASSLGRGSPGELFF.

V is TRBV28 and J is TRBJ2-6; D perhaps matches TRBD2 (6 bases). Germline V gene sequence: CDR1 MDHEN, CDR2 SYDVKM. The CDR3 extends over 17 amino acids. Trimming took off 6 bases at V and 1 base at J, with 16 bases between the two ends. CDR3 sequence: CASRDPGLSSGANVLTF. CDR3 nucleotides: TGTGCCAGCAGAGATCCGGGACTGTCATCTGGGGCCAACGTCCTGACTTTC.

The chain recombines TRBV28 with TRBJ2-7, with 11 bases that match TRBD2. V shed 5 bases and J 0 bases; nucleotides not matched to a gene: 0. Germline V gene lookup returns CDR1 MDHEN and CDR2 SYDVKM. There are 14 residues in the CDR3. The CDR3 region is CASSTSGSSYEQYF. CDR3 nucleotides: TGTGCCAGCAGTACTAGCGGGAGCTCCTACGAGCAGTACTTC.

The chain couples TRBV19 to TRBJ2-7; 11 bases match TRBD2. The V gene's germline CDR1 is LNHDA and CDR2 SQIVND (reference sequence). The CDR3 loop spans 14 amino acids. The trim removed 6 bases at V and 2 bases at J, leaving 3 bases unmatched. The CDR3 sequence is CASSRLAGTYEQYF. The CDR3 DNA reads TGTGCCAGTAGCAGACTAGCGGGAACCTACGAGCAGTACTTC.

This clone was observed a few times. V and J are TRBV19 and TRBJ2-2, with no clear D. V lost 3 bases and J 7 bases, leaving 12 bases between the germline ends. This CDR3 region has 14 residues. Germline V gives CDR1 LNHDA, CDR2 SQIVND (reference sequence). CDR3 sequence: CASSMLQIFGELFF. The CDR3 nucleotides are TGTGCCAGTAGTATGCTTCAGATTTTCGGGGAGCTGTTTTTT.

The gene calls are TRBV28 and TRBJ2-5; 12 bases fit TRBD2. Germline V gives CDR1 MDHEN, CDR2 SYDVKM. V lost 6 bases and J lost 1; bases outside the gene matches: 3. The CDR3 spans 15 residues. The CDR3 region has the DNA TGTGCCAGCAGCCTAGCGGGAGGGCCCCAAGAGACCCAGTACTTC. As protein: CASSLAGGPQETQYF.

The chain couples TRBV5-4 to TRBJ2-1; 11 nucleotides align to TRBD2. The germline gives CDR1 SGHNT, CDR2 YYREEE (reference sequence). After removal of 4 bases from V and 4 bases from J, the junction contained 10 bases not matched to a gene. CDR3 length: 17 amino acids. The CDR3 nucleotides are TGTGCCAGCAGCCAGAGATTAGCGGGAGGGGTTTACAATGAGCAGTTCTTC. Amino acid sequence: CASSQRLAGGVYNEQFF.

The chain combines TRBV9 with TRBJ2-3; TRBD2 agrees at 10 bases. The CDR3 covers 16 residues. V was clipped by 0 bases and J by 3 bases; unmatched bases: 4. Germline V gene sequence: CDR1 SGDLS, CDR2 YYNGEE. Written as DNA, the CDR3 is TGTGCCAGCAGCGTAGCTAGCGGGAGCAATACAGATACGCAGTATTTT. Protein sequence: CASSVASGSNTDTQYF.

Worth noting for this clone: The sample has other DNA sequences that encode this CDR3 too. The chain recombines TRBV6-1 with TRBJ2-3, with 8 bases aligning to TRBD2. Germline V gives CDR1 MNHNS, CDR2 SASEGT. This CDR3 has 14 residues. With V trimmed by 7 bases and J by 3 bases, 6 bases remained unmatched. CDR3 sequence reads: CASTIAGTTDTQYF. The CDR3, as DNA: TGTGCCAGCACCATAGCGGGAACGACAGATACGCAGTATTTT.

V and J are TRBV4-3 and TRBJ2-5; D remains unclear. Trimming removed 7 bases at V and 1 base at J, with 13 bases between. This CDR3 contains 14 residues. Looked up from germline, CDR1 is LGHNA and CDR2 is YSLEER. The CDR3 DNA is TGCGCCAGCACCCTGGAGCAGTCCCAAGAGACCCAGTACTTC. Protein: CASTLEQSQETQYF.

The rearrangement uses TRBV6-5 and TRBJ2-7; D perhaps matches TRBD2 (6 bases). This CDR3 has 14 residues. Germline assignment: CDR1 MNHEY and CDR2 SVGAGI. The V end was cut by 3 bases, the J end by 2 bases, with 11 bases between. CDR3 nucleotide sequence: TGTGCCAGCAGTTATGGCGGGGCCCCCTACGAGCAGTACTTC. Its translation is CASSYGGAPYEQYF.